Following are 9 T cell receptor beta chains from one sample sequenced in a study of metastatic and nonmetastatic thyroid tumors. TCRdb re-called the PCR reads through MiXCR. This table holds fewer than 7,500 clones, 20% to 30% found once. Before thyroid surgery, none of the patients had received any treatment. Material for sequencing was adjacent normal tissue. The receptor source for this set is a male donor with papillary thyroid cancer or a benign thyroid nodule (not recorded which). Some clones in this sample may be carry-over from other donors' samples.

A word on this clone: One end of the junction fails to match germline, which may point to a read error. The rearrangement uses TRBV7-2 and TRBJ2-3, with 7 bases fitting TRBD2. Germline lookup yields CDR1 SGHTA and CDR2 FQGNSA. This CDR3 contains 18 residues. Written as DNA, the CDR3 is TGTGCCAGCAGCTTAGGGCCAGTGGGAGGGCGGAGCACAGAAACGCAGTATTTT. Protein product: CASSLGPVGGRSTETQYF.

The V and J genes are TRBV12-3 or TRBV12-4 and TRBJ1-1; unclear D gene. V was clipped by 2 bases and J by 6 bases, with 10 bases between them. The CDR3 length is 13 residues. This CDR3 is CASSLHRAAEAFF. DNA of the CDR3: TGTGCCAGCAGTTTACATCGGGCGGCTGAAGCTTTCTTT.

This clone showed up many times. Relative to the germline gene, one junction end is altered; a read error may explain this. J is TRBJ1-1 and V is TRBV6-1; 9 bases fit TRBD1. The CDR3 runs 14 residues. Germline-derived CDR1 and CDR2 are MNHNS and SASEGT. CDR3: CASSETGGWTEAFF. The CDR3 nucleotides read TGCGCCAGCAGTGAAACAGGGGGCTGGACTGAAGCTTTCTTT.

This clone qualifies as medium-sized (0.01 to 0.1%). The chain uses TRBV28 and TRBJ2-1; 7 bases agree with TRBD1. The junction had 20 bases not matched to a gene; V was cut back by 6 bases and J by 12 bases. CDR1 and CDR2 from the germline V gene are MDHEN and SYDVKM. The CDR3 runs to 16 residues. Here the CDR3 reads CASRPPGQEYSVGQFF. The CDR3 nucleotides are TGTGCCAGCAGGCCCCCCGGACAGGAATATTCAGTGGGGCAGTTCTTC.

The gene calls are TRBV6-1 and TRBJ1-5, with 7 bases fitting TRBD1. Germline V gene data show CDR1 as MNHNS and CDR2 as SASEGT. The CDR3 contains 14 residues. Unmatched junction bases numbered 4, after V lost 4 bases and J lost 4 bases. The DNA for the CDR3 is TGTGCCAGCAGTGGGACAGGCGGTAATCAGCCCCAGCATTTT. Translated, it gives CASSGTGGNQPQHF.

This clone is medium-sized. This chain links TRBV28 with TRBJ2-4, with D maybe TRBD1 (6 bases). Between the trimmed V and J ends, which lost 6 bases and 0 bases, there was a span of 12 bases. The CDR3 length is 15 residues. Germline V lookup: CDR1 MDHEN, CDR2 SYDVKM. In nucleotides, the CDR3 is TGTGCCAGCAGCCTACAGGGTTTAGCCAAAAACATTCAGTACTTC. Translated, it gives CASSLQGLAKNIQYF.

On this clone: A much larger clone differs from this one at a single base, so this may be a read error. DNA for the CDR3: TGTGCCAGCAGCAGGACCCCTGTGGCCAACGTCCTGACTTTC. It translates to CASSRTPVANVLTF. The V gene is TRBV6-1, the J gene TRBJ2-6, with unresolved D. Germline V gives CDR1 MNHNS, CDR2 SASEGT. The CDR3 consists of 14 residues. V lost 6 bases and J lost 6, with 12 bases in between.

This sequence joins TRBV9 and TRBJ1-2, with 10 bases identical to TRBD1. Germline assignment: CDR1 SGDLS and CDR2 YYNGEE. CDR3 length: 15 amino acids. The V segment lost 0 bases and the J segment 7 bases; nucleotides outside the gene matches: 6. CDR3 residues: CASSVDPGTGVGYTF. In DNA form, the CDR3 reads TGTGCCAGCAGCGTAGATCCCGGGACAGGGGTTGGCTACACCTTC.

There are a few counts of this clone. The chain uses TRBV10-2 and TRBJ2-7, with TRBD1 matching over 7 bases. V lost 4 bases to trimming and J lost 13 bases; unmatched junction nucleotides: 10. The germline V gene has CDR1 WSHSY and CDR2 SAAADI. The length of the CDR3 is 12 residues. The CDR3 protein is CASSGNRGSLYF. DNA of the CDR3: TGCGCCAGCAGTGGGAACAGGGGCTCCCTATACTTC.